These 20 T cell receptor beta chains share one sample of origin, sequenced in a study of T cell responses to AZD1222 COVID-19 vaccine. Sequenced by immunoSEQ multiplex PCR; TCRdb stores in-frame clones only, minus some. The profile shows 130,000 to 150,000 clones, roughly nine tenths of them singletons. This sample comprised peripheral blood, obtained on day 0 of AZD1222 vaccination. These receptor sequences come from an adult in good health.

This chain joins TRBV5-4 and TRBJ2-3; D perhaps matches TRBD1 (5 bases). CDR1 is SGHNT, CDR2 YYREEE, per germline (reference sequence). Trimming removed 4 bases at V and 5 bases at J, with 11 bases between. The CDR3 totals 13 residues. In nucleotides, the CDR3 is TGTGCCAGCAGCATCTGGGGCGAAGATACGCAGTATTTT. Translating gives CASSIWGEDTQYF.

This clone has a single count. The chain carries TRBV28 and TRBJ2-3; no clear D gene. Trimming took off 7 bases at V and 4 bases at J, with 12 bases between the two ends. Germline CDR1 is MDHEN and CDR2 is SYDVKM. The CDR3 contains 13 residues. The CDR3: CASNDPAADTQYF. CDR3 coding DNA: TGTGCCAGCAATGACCCTGCGGCAGATACGCAGTATTTT.

This clone came up a few times. J is TRBJ1-2 and V is TRBV5-8; no clear D gene. From germline, CDR1 is SGHTS and CDR2 YDEGEE. The CDR3 consists of 12 residues. The V end was cut by 2 bases, the J end by 8 bases, with 10 bases between. CDR3 sequence (DNA): TGTGCCAGCAGCTTCCCAGGCTGGGGCTACACCTTC. It specifies CASSFPGWGYTF.

J is TRBJ2-1 and V is TRBV6-4; 7 bases agree with TRBD1. The CDR3 totals 14 residues. Germline trimming cut 2 bases from V and 9 bases from J; bases unmatched to any gene: 7. From germline, CDR1 is MRHNA and CDR2 SNTAGT. The CDR3 loop reads CASSDGSGGSEQFF. The CDR3 DNA follows: TGTGCCAGCAGTGACGGTTCAGGGGGATCTGAGCAGTTCTTC.

The V and J genes are TRBV19 and TRBJ1-2; D call uncertain. CDR1 is LNHDA and CDR2 is SQIVND in the germline V gene (reference sequence). The CDR3 is made up of 16 amino acids. V lost 0 bases and J 2 bases, leaving 13 bases between the germline ends. The CDR3 DNA is TGTGCCAGTAGTATAGACGCCCGGACGGAAAACTATGGCTACACCTTC. It yields the protein CASSIDARTENYGYTF.

V is TRBV7-2 and J is TRBJ2-7; 9 nucleotides match TRBD2. CDR1 is SGHTA and CDR2 is FQGNSA in the germline V gene. The CDR3 contains 14 residues. The V and J ends lost 4 bases and 4 bases, in that order; junction bases with no gene match: 5. CDR3 in amino acids: CASSYSGSRYEQYF. As DNA, the CDR3 is TGTGCCAGCAGCTATAGCGGGAGTCGTTACGAGCAGTACTTC.

The rearrangement uses TRBV19 and TRBJ2-1; D is unclear. Germline lookup yields CDR1 LNHDA and CDR2 SQIVND (reference sequence). Trimming stripped 4 bases from V and 2 bases from J, with 15 bases between. This CDR3 has 16 residues. This CDR3 is CASSKVGAGAYNEQFF. Here the CDR3 DNA reads TGTGCCAGTAGTAAAGTCGGAGCTGGAGCCTACAATGAGCAGTTCTTC.

CDR3 nucleotide sequence: TGCGCCAGCAGCACAGCCAGCGGGAGCACCGGGGAGCTGTTTTTT. This encodes CASSTASGSTGELFF. The genes are TRBV4-1 and TRBJ2-2; 8 bases map to TRBD2. The germline V gene has CDR1 MGHRA and CDR2 YSYEKL. The ends lost 5 bases at V and 4 bases at J; junction bases unmatched: 6. The CDR3 runs to 15 residues.

The chain has TRBV28 and TRBJ2-1; TRBD2 is a possible D gene (7 bases). The CDR3 loop spans 18 amino acids. Germline CDR1 reads MDHEN; CDR2 reads SYDVKM. Trimming removed 8 bases at V and 9 bases at J, with 32 bases between. CDR3 in DNA: TGTGCCAGCGTTCGAAATTTTGGGGGGGGCTGGTCGGTCGGTGAGCAGTTCTTC. It specifies CASVRNFGGGWSVGEQFF.

This chain joins TRBV18 and TRBJ2-5, with D uncertain. Germline V CDR1 and CDR2: KGHSH, LQKENI. The CDR3 has 15 amino acids. Trimming removed 0 bases from V and 1 base from J, with 9 bases in between. DNA of the CDR3: TGTGCCAGCTCACCACCAAGTGTCCCCCAAGAGACCCAGTACTTC. Its protein is CASSPPSVPQETQYF. The full variable domain, in which reference TRBV18 and TRBJ2-5 provide the parts outside the CDR3, is NAGVMQNPRHLVRRRGQEARLRCSPMKGHSHVYWYRQLPEEGLKFMVYLQKENIIDESGMPKERFSAEFPKEGPSILRIQQVVRGDSAAYFCASSPPSVPQETQYFGPGTRLLVL.

The chain is built from TRBV5-1 and TRBJ2-5; the match to TRBD2 covers 8 bases. This CDR3 is built from 15 residues. Losses at the gene ends were 4 bases for V and 2 bases for J; bases not matched to a gene: 7. The V gene's germline CDR1 is SGHRS and CDR2 YFSETQ. In nucleotides, the CDR3 is TGCGCCAGCAGCCCGGCCAGCGGGAGACAAGAGACCCAGTACTTC. This sequence encodes CASSPASGRQETQYF.

This chain links TRBV13 with TRBJ2-3; the match to TRBD2 covers 16 bases. J was trimmed by 7 bases and V by 4 bases; bases with no gene match: 17. Germline V gene lookup returns CDR1 PRHDT and CDR2 FYEKMQ (reference sequence). The CDR3 covers 20 residues. This chain's CDR3 is CASSSEGLGTSGRGPYTQYF. CDR3 DNA: TGTGCCAGCAGCTCCGAAGGATTAGGGACTAGCGGGAGGGGACCATATACGCAGTATTTT.

This clone was counted a single time. J is TRBJ2-5 and V is TRBV6-2 or TRBV6-3; perhaps TRBD1 as D (5 bases). With 6 bases removed from V and 7 bases from J, the gap between germline ends came to 21 bases. Germline V gene data show CDR1 as MNHEY and CDR2 as SVGEGT. CDR3 length: 15 residues. The CDR3 DNA follows: TGTGCCAGCAGCCGAGACAGATACAATGGCGCGACCCAGTACTTC. This encodes CASSRDRYNGATQYF.

The chain carries TRBV29-1 and TRBJ1-2; a possible D gene is TRBD1 (6 bases). The V gene lost 5 bases and the J gene lost 4 bases, with 14 bases spanning the gap. Looked up from germline, CDR1 is SQVTM and CDR2 is ANQGSEA. The CDR3 is made up of 13 amino acids. The CDR3 region has the DNA TGCAGCGTTACCGGGGGCGAGGCCTATGGCTACACCTTC. Amino acids: CSVTGGEAYGYTF.

As DNA, the CDR3 is TGTGCCAGCAGCCGTCTAACCAACACCGGGGAGCTGTTTTTT. Residues: CASSRLTNTGELFF. V usage is TRBV28 and J usage is TRBJ2-2; D is unclear. Germline V lookup: CDR1 MDHEN, CDR2 SYDVKM. The length of the CDR3 is 14 residues. The ends were cut back, 6 bases at V and 2 bases at J, with 10 bases in the middle. Based on the CDR3 plus reference TRBV28 and TRBJ2-2, the full variable domain is DVKVTQSSRYLVKRTGEKVFLECVQDMDHENMFWYRQDPGLGLRLIYFSYDVKMKEKGDIPEGYSVSREKKERFSLILESASTNQTSMYLCASSRLTNTGELFFGEGSRLTVL.

The CDR3 DNA follows: TGCAGCGTTGTCCAGGGATCGACTAATGAAAAACTGTTTTTT. Translating it yields CSVVQGSTNEKLFF. The chain combines TRBV29-1 with TRBJ1-4; D possibly corresponds to TRBD1 (5 bases). From germline, CDR1 is SQVTM and CDR2 ANQGSEA. V was pared by 4 bases and J by 2 bases, with 11 bases between. The CDR3 sequence is 14 residues long.

This chain connects TRBV28 to TRBJ2-5; D is possibly TRBD1 or TRBD2 (6 bases each). The CDR3 totals 15 residues. V shed 1 base and J shed 3 bases, with 12 bases lying between them. The V gene's germline CDR1 is MDHEN and CDR2 SYDVKM. CDR3 DNA: TGTGCCAGCAGTTTATTAGGGGGGCAGGAAGAGACCCAGTACTTC. Its translation is CASSLLGGQEETQYF.

The V call is TRBV9, the J call TRBJ1-6; D is possibly TRBD1 (5 bases). V was cut by 1 base and J by 13 bases, with 12 bases left in between. This CDR3 contains 13 residues. The germline V gene has CDR1 SGDLS and CDR2 YYNGEE. The CDR3 protein is CASSVTDSPPLHF. The DNA of the CDR3 is TGTGCCAGCAGCGTAACTGACAGCCCTCCCCTCCACTTT.

The gene calls are TRBV12-3 or TRBV12-4 and TRBJ1-1; 8 bases line up with TRBD1. The CDR3 covers 13 residues. Losses at the gene ends were 5 bases for V and 5 bases for J; bases not matched to a gene: 4. CDR3 DNA: TGTGCCAGCAGTCCAAACAGGGGGACTGAAGCTTTCTTT. This translates into CASSPNRGTEAFF.

The V call is TRBV20-1, the J call TRBJ2-1, with D unclear. This CDR3 spans 11 amino acids. Germline V lookup: CDR1 DFQATT, CDR2 SNEGSKA (reference sequence). The V gene lost 3 bases and the J gene lost 4 bases, with 4 bases spanning the gap. CDR3: CSASNYNEQFF. In DNA form, the CDR3 reads TGCAGTGCTAGCAATTACAATGAGCAGTTCTTC.